Listed below are T cell receptor beta chains from one sample, sequenced in a study of blood T cell repertoires in COVID-19. Clones were read by immunoSEQ multiplex PCR, and TCRdb kept only the in-frame ones, dropping some. The repertoire holds roughly 400,000 clones, with approximately 93% as singletons. Sequenced: PBMCs or T cells enriched from blood (not recorded which). The source of these receptors is a woman in her thirties or forties who had been exposed to COVID-19. Each CDR3 is given with its conserved first and last residue. Clone size appears in some rows only: once, few, many, or a class for an expanded clone.

clone_size,j_call,v_call,cdr3_aa
-,TRBJ2-1,TRBV12-5,CASSPGTAYNEQFF
-,TRBJ2-7,TRBV30,CAGGSSYEQYF
once,TRBJ1-1,TRBV6-5,CASSLGQGTTEAFF
-,TRBJ1-2,TRBV5-1,CASSSPNDRVGYTF
-,TRBJ1-2,TRBV29-1,CSARSLGGARGYTF
-,TRBJ2-1,TRBV5-1,CASSLAGGTYNEQFF
-,TRBJ1-1,TRBV30,CAWSVRGRLAEAFF
-,TRBJ1-1,TRBV5-5,CASSYITASRAFF
-,TRBJ2-1,TRBV13,CASSPPGGSVEQFF
-,TRBJ1-2,TRBV3-1/TRBV3-2,CASSQDGQVLYGYTF
-,TRBJ2-1,TRBV7-2,CASSLVEGFVGEQFF
-,TRBJ2-5,TRBV20-1,CSAIHQETQYF
-,TRBJ1-5,TRBV15,CATSRDTKADQPQHF
-,TRBJ1-5,TRBV3-1/TRBV3-2,CASSQVSGVVQPQHF
-,TRBJ2-2,TRBV5-4,CASSLAGQVQAELFF
-,TRBJ1-1,TRBV5-4,CASSSRSDTQGTEAFF
-,TRBJ1-2,TRBV14,CASSQEDRGSYGYTF
-,TRBJ2-7,TRBV12-5,CASGLVSFGVNRTYEQYF
-,TRBJ1-4,TRBV6-1,CASSEGFGANEKLFF
-,TRBJ2-3,TRBV24-1,CATSDKGRGTDTQYF
few,TRBJ2-1,TRBV27,CASSNWGTSNEQFF
-,TRBJ2-7,TRBV7-2,CASSLGGGIHEQYF
-,TRBJ1-5,TRBV19,CASSFGAESNQPQHF
-,TRBJ2-7,TRBV10-1,CASSDTGQPPYEQYF
-,TRBJ2-7,TRBV4-3,CASSQEFTGRAYEQYF
once,TRBJ1-4,TRBV7-9,CASRQVTNEKLFF
-,TRBJ2-5,TRBV29-1,CSAWGEGGETQYF
once,TRBJ1-6,TRBV30,CAWSPHVAYNSPLHF
-,TRBJ2-3,TRBV29-1,CSPLLIGTDTQYF
-,TRBJ1-1,TRBV5-5,CASSLDRGREGRYGTEAFF
-,TRBJ1-1,TRBV20-1,CSASWGGNTEAFF
-,TRBJ1-3,TRBV3-1/TRBV3-2,CASSQDVTFGNTIYF